The sequence of this T cell receptor beta chain was determined in a study of cytomegalovirus exposure and HLA in healthy donors. Findings and caveats of the study: The authors enumerated roughly 160 TCR beta chains as linked to cytomegalovirus. Within a later analysis, the majority of CMV-associated TCR beta chains appeared HLA-restricted.

The PCR employed 60 Vbeta primers together with 13 Jbeta primers. The table came from immunoSEQ multiplex PCR; TCRdb's copy has only in-frame clones and leaves some out. Here the sample spans 100,000 to 150,000 clones, approximately 80% being singletons. In this sample, this clone turned up once. Its matching antigen is unknown. The donors, nominally healthy at sampling, likely had unrecorded immune exposures. Per the germline V gene, CDR1 is LNHNV and CDR2 is YYDKDF (reference sequence). The CDR3 covers 16 residues. V trimming: 1 base; J trimming: 1 base; junction bases outside the gene matches: 5. Sample: PBMCs. This TCR derives from a girl aged 2-10 years in good health and CMV-seronegative. The chain joins TRBV15 to TRBJ2-3; TRBD2 matches 7 bases. The CDR3 DNA reads TGTGCCACCAGCAGAGTGAGAACTAGCGGCACAGATACGCAGTATTTT. Translating it yields CATSRVRTSGTDTQYF.